These 5 T cell receptor beta chains were all obtained from the same sample, sequenced in a study of T cells in narcolepsy. The table came from immunoSEQ multiplex PCR; TCRdb's copy has only in-frame clones and leaves some out. The sample contains about 32,000 clones, 70% to 80% of which appear only once. Input material: CD45RA- memory CD4+ T cells from PBMCs. The receptors were sampled from a human donor with narcolepsy.

The chain uses TRBV10-2 and TRBJ2-3, with 10 positions matching TRBD1. V trimming: 4 bases; J trimming: 0 bases; junction bases outside the gene matches: 1. The CDR3 is 15 amino acids. The germline V gene has CDR1 WSHSY and CDR2 SAAADI. The CDR3 region has the DNA TGCGCCAGCAGTGGACAGGGGGCTAGCACAGATACGCAGTATTTT. The encoded protein is CASSGQGASTDTQYF.

This chain links TRBV5-1 with TRBJ2-1, with D perhaps matching TRBD2 (5 bases). Germline lookup yields CDR1 SGHRS and CDR2 YFSETQ. The CDR3 runs to 17 residues. Trimming took 0 bases from V and 8 from J, leaving 21 bases between them. The CDR3, as DNA: TGCGCCAGCAGCTTGGATATTAGGACTCCTCATAGCGATGAGCAGTTCTTC. Translating gives CASSLDIRTPHSDEQFF.

The chain recombines TRBV6-5 with TRBJ2-3; 9 bases match TRBD2. CDR3 length equals 15 residues. The germline V gene has CDR1 MNHEY and CDR2 SVGAGI. V lost 6 bases, J lost 3 bases, and 7 bases stayed unmatched. CDR3 DNA: TGTGCCAGCAGGATAGCGGGAGCAGGGACAGATACGCAGTATTTT. Translated: CASRIAGAGTDTQYF.

This clone was detected a few times. The rearrangement links TRBV21-1 to TRBJ2-2; no check of the table's D call, TRBD2, against the DNA was made. TRBV21-1 constitutes a pseudogene. The CDR3 loop spans 15 amino acids. CDR3 sequence (DNA): TGTGCCAGCAGCAAGCCCGTAGCGAACACCGGGGAGCTGTTTTTT. It is translated as CASSKPVANTGELFF.

Comment on this clone: One end of the junction does not line up with germline, which may come from a read error. The chain couples TRBV7-7 to TRBJ2-1; 7 bases line up with TRBD2. Germline CDR1 is SSHAT and CDR2 is FNYEAQ (reference sequence). The CDR3 runs 13 residues. CDR3 bases: TGTGCTAGCAGCTTAGCGGGTAGCGGTGAGCAGTTCTTC. Translated: CASSLAGSGEQFF.